Described below is a single TCR beta chain sequence and its context. Its cognate antigen has yet to be identified. Base qualities are not at hand, and no much larger clone is one base apart. The data derive from a study of blood T cell repertoires in COVID-19 (dated by TCRdb to the early 2020s). Regarding the complete study: The collaborator samples originated in the United States, Italy and Spain and spanned the acute and convalescent phases of COVID-19. The prospective study material was composed of cDNA or gDNA derived from T cells, B-cell-depleted T cells, or PBMCs. Deeply sampled blood TCRbeta repertoires from subjects exposed to, actively infected with, or recovered from COVID-19 were included in the dataset. The repertoires were made available in a free public database intended to serve as a resource for research on the immune response to SARS-CoV-2. The samples were drawn from the first 160 participants of the ongoing ImmuneRACE study and from 950 to 1,500 subjects provided by 6 global collaborators. Nearly every sample came with metadata listing a de-identified subject ID, COVID-19 status, age in years and sex. HLA class I and class II types, where available, came from metadata supplied by the sample provider rather than from assay-based typing.

The full study reports these points: Clinical and demographic metadata were provided uncurated, with the amount varying by source and participant.

The CDR3, cysteine through phenylalanine, is 14 amino acids long. The CDR3 DNA has 42 bases and is translated from base 1. Unmatched junction bases come to 6, with V trimmed by 5 bases and J by 6 bases. The germline V gene gives CDR1 as KGHDR and CDR2 as SFDVKD. TCRbeta CDR3 regions were amplified from genomic DNA using the immunoSEQ Assay, a bias-controlled multiplex PCR. The study's processing was this. Nucleated cell counts per sample were estimated from amplification of reference gene primers within the assay. Sequence reads were collapsed and filtered to measure the absolute abundance of every unique TCRbeta CDR3 rearrangement. For each sample, productive Simpson clonality was calculated as the square root of Simpson's diversity index across productive rearrangements. In TCRdb, the immuneACCESS table is reduced to in-frame sequences with V and J assigned. These tables do not hold every clone; where another copy was compared, an unresolved V gene accounts for under half, and the others remain unexplained. For V, J and clone size, that table is used; D and trimming come from the DNA. The sample has roughly 100,000 clones on record, about 76% of them singletons. 8.5% to 10% of the sample comes from the top ten.

The collaborating institutions used their own protocols to collect whole blood in K2EDTA tubes. For TCRbeta analysis, collaborators shipped samples as frozen whole blood, isolated PBMCs, or DNA extracted from either of those sample types. The sequenced sample consisted of peripheral blood. The source of this sequence is an elderly woman with acute or convalescent COVID-19. This chain joins TRBV24-1 to TRBJ2-3, with 8 central nucleotides matching TRBD2. For the CDR3, the sequence is CATSAGGPLDTQYF. The bases read TGTGCCACCAGTGCGGGAGGGCCACTGGATACGCAGTATTTT.